This T cell receptor beta chain comes out of a study of prognosis after radiotherapy for stage I lung cancer (dated by TCRdb to about 2021). The study in broad terms: Between early 2018 and January 2019, some 18 patients with stage I NSCLC were enrolled in Nanjing, China. On tumor histology, roughly 11 patients had adenocarcinoma and more than 5 had squamous cell carcinoma. Newly diagnosed primary stage I lung tumors occurred in fourteen patients, and oligometastatic NSCLC after surgical resection of the primary tumor occurred in five or six. Distant metastases were developed by four of the 19 patients after SBRT, at a median of 7 months, whereas no significant progression was observed in the other 15 patients. The cohort comprised roughly 12 men and 6 women with a median age of roughly 74 years, ranging from roughly 50 to 84 years. All patients were considered medically inoperable, owing to comorbidities in 11 to 12 and refusal of surgery in seven or eight. SBRT was delivered in 3 to 5 fractions with a biologically effective dose of at least 100 Gy, and image-guided IMRT or VMAT was used for delivery. No patient received concurrent therapy alongside SBRT. Peripheral blood TCR beta repertoires were profiled in stage I NSCLC patients before and after stereotactic body radiotherapy, and the study then linked these repertoires to distant failure. For each of the approximately 20 patients, one blood sample was taken before SBRT and one after, so the study sequenced approximately 40 samples in total.

Paper-wide results and their limitations: After SBRT, the count of unique TCR clones dropped from a median of around 9,300 beforehand to some 7,000 afterward (Wilcoxon paired P=0.011). The small cohort and short follow-up limited the study, so independent validation of the findings is needed. No adjustment for multiple comparisons was applied to any of the reported P values. No determination of tumor specificity was made for expanded TCR clones. Differences in TRBV and TRBJ usage frequencies by metastasis status were reportedly observed in two V genes at baseline and in roughly 9 V and two J genes after SBRT. Post-SBRT Shannon entropy and its change from baseline were lower in patients who developed distant metastases; baseline Shannon entropy was not associated with metastases.

Taken from the germline V gene, the CDR1 and CDR2 loops are SGDLS and YYNGEE. The CDR3, from cysteine to phenylalanine, totals 16 residues. Only CDR3 DNA is held: 48 bases, read in frame from base 1. The V end loses 1 base and the J end loses 0 bases, and a stretch of 11 bases separates them. Ten or more counts support this clonotype. It has no known antigen specificity. The input lacks base qualities; no much larger clone sits a single base away. Two rounds of multiplex PCR were used to amplify the TCR beta CDR3 region from genomic DNA. In the first round of PCR, primers specific to each TRBV and TRBJ gene were used, and the primer sequences are filed in Chinese patent CN105087789A. Universal primers were used in the second PCR round. The Roche High Pure PCR Template Preparation Kit was used to extract genomic DNA from the frozen PBMCs. Paired-end sequencing with 151 bp reads was performed on the libraries using an Illumina HiSeq 3000. On the study's bioinformatics: CutAdapt was used to remove raw reads lacking the multiplex PCR primer sequences. Using PEAR, the high-quality paired reads were merged into contigs. MiXCR assigned TRB V, D and J gene segments to each contig by aligning to reference sequences. CDR3 sequences were clustered by base quality and sequence similarity to remove sequencing errors. Diversity was measured as Shannon entropy normalized by the natural log of productive TCR sequence number. To get clonality, Shannon entropy was divided by the natural log of the number of unique clonotypes, and that result was subtracted from one. The Youden index of ROC curves was used to select progression-free survival cut-offs for repertoire metrics, and analyses were performed in R 3.5.3. TCRdb handled the public reads itself, with Q25 trimming in fastp and clone calling in MiXCR, and kept productive beta chains. One record per CDR3 amino acid sequence lists the most common genes and DNA. The V and J calls, along with clone size, are taken from TCRdb and not from the paper's own processing. The sample table records approximately 17,000 distinct CDR3 sequences; around 42% of these occur just once. About two fifths of the sample is taken by the ten largest.

No patient had a history of other malignancies or prior chemotherapy or radiotherapy, and all had node-negative disease on CT and PET/CT. At each of the two time points, roughly 6.5 milliliters of peripheral venous blood were collected into EDTA tubes. PBMCs were isolated by Ficoll-Paque Plus density-gradient centrifugation. Immediately after collection, samples were stored at -80 degrees C until analysis. Here the sequenced sample was PBMCs, taken before or after stereotactic body radiation therapy (not recorded which). This TCR was recovered from a donor aged 50 or older with non-small cell lung cancer. The chain is encoded by TRBV9 joined to TRBJ2-1; no confident D gene assignment can be made. The sequenced DNA: TGTGCCAGCAGCGTACTAGGCAAAAGCTCCTACAATGAGCAGTTCTTC. Its translation is CASSVLGKSSYNEQFF.